The entry below gives a single T cell receptor (beta chain) sequence along with its context. Its antigen is not yet known. Qualities for individual bases were not recorded, and no much larger clone is one base off. Reading the germline V gene (reference sequence) gives CDR1 GTSNPN and CDR2 SVGIG. The CDR3 goes from the cysteine to the phenylalanine over 14 residues. Here the CDR3 DNA is all that survives: 42 bases in frame from base 1. Trimming takes 2 bases from V and 2 bases from J, and the germline ends sit 12 bases apart. The source of the sample is a study of early T cells in non-severe SARS-CoV-2 infection (dated by TCRdb to the early 2020s). About the full investigation: Because TCR sequencing relied on bulk RNA taken from unsorted whole blood, pairing of alpha and beta chains was not possible.

The method was 5' RACE. TCRdb shows the sequencer as NextSeq 500. To correct for sequencing error and PCR bias, the TCR library protocol tagged individual cDNA molecules with unique molecular identifiers. TCR alpha and beta chains were both sequenced, and the abundances of alpha and beta sequences in each sample were closely correlated with each other. The authors' analysis ran thus. Decombinator V4 was used to annotate TCR sequences for V gene, J gene and CDR3. Expanded TCRs were defined as changing significantly between any two time points under a Poisson model with p below 0.0001. TCR abundances were normalised to the total number of TCRs sequenced per sample and expressed as counts per million. TRAV1-2 paired with TRAJ12, TRAJ20 or TRAJ33 defined MAIT TCRs, while TRAV10 paired with TRAJ18 defined iNKT TCRs. A search of VDJdb, accessed on 1 November 2021, was run for TCRs annotated to CMV, EBV and SARS-CoV-2, with TCRs annotated for multiple antigens excluded. TCRdb trimmed the raw reads at Q25, called clones with MiXCR and kept productive beta chains. Each entry is one CDR3 protein sequence, shown with its most common DNA and genes. The V and J calls reflect TCRdb's pipeline rather than the authors' work. The sample table holds some 98,000 distinct CDR3 sequences, of which approximately 15% were seen once. The leading ten clones occupy over 1% of the sample.

Beyond this particular receptor, the publication reports: VDJdb matching was skewed toward anti-spike CD8 responses, so virus-specific expansions were likely underestimated and private and CD4 specificities were missed.

This was a case-control study nested in a cohort of healthcare workers in London, UK, who had nasopharyngeal swab PCR tests and blood samples taken every week. Healthcare workers were recruited during the week of the UK lockdown, between 23 and 31 March 2020, and followed weekly for up to roughly 15 weeks. Sequencing was done on a sample of whole blood. This chain joins TRBV30 to TRBJ2-5, and perhaps TRBD2 as D gene, on 5 matching bases. The receptor was derived from an adult who was a healthcare worker with PCR-confirmed SARS-CoV-2 infection or an uninfected control (not recorded which). The CDR3 loop reads CAWSNHGKQETQYF. The DNA reads TGTGCCTGGAGTAACCACGGGAAGCAAGAGACCCAGTACTTC.